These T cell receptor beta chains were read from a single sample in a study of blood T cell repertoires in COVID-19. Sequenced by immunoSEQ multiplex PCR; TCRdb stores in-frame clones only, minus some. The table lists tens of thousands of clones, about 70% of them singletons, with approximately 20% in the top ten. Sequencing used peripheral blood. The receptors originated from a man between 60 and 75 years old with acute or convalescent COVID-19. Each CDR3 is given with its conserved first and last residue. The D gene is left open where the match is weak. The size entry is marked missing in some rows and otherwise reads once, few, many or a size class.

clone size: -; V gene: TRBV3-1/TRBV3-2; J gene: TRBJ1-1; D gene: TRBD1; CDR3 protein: CASSQGPDRSEAFF; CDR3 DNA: TGTGCCAGCAGTCAAGGCCCGGACAGGAGTGAAGCTTTCTTT
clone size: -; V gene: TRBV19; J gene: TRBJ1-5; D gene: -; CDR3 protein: CASRGLGTDYSNQPQHF; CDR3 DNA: TGTGCCAGTAGGGGACTGGGGACTGATTATAGCAATCAGCCCCAGCATTTT
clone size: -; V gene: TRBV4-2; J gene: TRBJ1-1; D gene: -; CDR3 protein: CASSQDPNGGTEAFF; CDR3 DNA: TGTGCCAGCAGCCAAGATCCTAACGGAGGTACTGAAGCTTTCTTT
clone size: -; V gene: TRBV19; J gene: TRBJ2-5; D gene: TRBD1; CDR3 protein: CASSIRGQGATQYF; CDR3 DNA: TGTGCCAGTAGTATTAGGGGACAGGGAGCGACCCAGTACTTC
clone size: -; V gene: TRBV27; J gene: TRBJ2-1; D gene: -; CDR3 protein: CASSLLAGEQFF; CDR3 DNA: TGTGCCAGCAGTTTATTGGCAGGAGAGCAGTTCTTC
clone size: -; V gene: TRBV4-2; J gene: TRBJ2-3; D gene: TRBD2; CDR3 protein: CASSQDLAGATNTDTQYF; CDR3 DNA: TGTGCCAGCAGCCAAGATCTAGCGGGGGCCACAAACACAGATACGCAGTATTTT
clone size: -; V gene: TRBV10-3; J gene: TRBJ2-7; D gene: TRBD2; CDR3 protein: CAIRMGLADQAGEQYF; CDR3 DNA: TGTGCCATCAGGATGGGACTAGCGGACCAAGCCGGCGAGCAGTACTTC
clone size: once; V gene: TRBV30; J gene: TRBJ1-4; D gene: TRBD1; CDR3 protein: CAWSVPTGGPGEKLFF; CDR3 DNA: TGTGCCTGGAGTGTACCGACAGGGGGCCCAGGGGAAAAACTGTTTTTT
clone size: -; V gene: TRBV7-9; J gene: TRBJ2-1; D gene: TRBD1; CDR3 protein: CASSLRDRDNEQFF; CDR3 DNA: TGTGCCAGCAGCTTAAGGGACAGGGATAATGAGCAGTTCTTC
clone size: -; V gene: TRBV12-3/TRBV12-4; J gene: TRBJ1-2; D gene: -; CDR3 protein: CASSFQGYGYTF; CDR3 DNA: TGTGCCAGCAGTTTCCAGGGTTATGGCTACACCTTC
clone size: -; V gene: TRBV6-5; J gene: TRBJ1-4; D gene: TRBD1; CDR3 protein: CASRMPGTGVEKLFF; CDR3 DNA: TGTGCCAGCAGGATGCCCGGGACAGGGGTTGAAAAACTGTTTTTT
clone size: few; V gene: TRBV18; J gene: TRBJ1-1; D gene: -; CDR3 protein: CASSAEMNTEAFF; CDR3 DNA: TGTGCCAGCTCGGCGGAGATGAACACTGAAGCTTTCTTT
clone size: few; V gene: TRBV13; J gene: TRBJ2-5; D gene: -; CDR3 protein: CASSLGWTGEPQYF; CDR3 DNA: TGTGCCAGCAGCTTAGGCTGGACGGGGGAACCCCAGTACTTC
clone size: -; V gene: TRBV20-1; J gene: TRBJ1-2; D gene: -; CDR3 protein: CSASVGRYGYTF; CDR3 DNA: TGCAGTGCTAGTGTGGGCCGCTATGGCTACACCTTC
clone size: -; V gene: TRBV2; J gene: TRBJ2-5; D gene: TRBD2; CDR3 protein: CASRKSLAGLFQETQYF; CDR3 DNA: TGTGCCAGCAGAAAATCTCTAGCGGGACTCTTCCAAGAGACCCAGTACTTC
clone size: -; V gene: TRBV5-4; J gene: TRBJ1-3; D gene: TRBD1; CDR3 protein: CASSFTGVSGNTIYF; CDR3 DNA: TGTGCCAGCAGCTTTACAGGGGTGTCTGGAAACACCATATATTTT
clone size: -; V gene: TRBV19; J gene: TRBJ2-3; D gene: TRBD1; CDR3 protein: CASSTDRSSDTQYF; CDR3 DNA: TGTGCCAGTAGTACGGACAGGTCTTCAGATACGCAGTATTTT
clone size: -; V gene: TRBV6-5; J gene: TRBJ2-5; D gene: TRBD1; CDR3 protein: CASRTTGGYSETQYF; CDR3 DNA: TGTGCCAGCAGGACTACAGGGGGCTACTCAGAGACCCAGTACTTC
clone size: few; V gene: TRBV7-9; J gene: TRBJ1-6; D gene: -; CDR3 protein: CASSFPTDSPLHF; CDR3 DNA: TGTGCCAGCAGCTTTCCCACGGATTCACCCCTCCACTTT
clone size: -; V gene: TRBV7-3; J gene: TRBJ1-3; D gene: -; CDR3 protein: CASGENSGNTIYF; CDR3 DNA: TGTGCCAGCGGGGAGAACTCTGGAAACACCATATATTTT
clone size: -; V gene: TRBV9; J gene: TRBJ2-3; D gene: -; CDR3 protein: CASSLGPTATDTQYF; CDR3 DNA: TGTGCCAGCAGCTTGGGTCCCACAGCCACAGATACGCAGTATTTT
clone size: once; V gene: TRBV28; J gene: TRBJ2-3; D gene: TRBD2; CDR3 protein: CASRGGLAGTLSTDTQYF; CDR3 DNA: TGTGCCAGCAGGGGGGGACTAGCGGGAACCCTAAGCACAGATACGCAGTATTTT
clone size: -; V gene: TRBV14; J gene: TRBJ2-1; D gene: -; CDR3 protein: CASSQDSFNEQFF; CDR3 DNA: TGTGCCAGCAGCCAAGATAGCTTCAATGAGCAGTTCTTC
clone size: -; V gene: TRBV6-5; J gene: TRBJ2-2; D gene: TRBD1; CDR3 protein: CASRGQGTGELFF; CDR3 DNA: TGTGCCAGCAGGGGACAGGGGACCGGGGAGCTGTTTTTT
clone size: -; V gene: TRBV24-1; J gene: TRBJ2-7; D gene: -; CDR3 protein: CATSDLEGYEQYF; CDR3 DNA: TGTGCCACCAGTGATTTAGAGGGCTACGAGCAGTACTTC
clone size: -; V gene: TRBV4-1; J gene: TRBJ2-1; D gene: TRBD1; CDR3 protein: CASSRAGQGSGKRDNEQFF; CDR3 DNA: TGCGCCAGCAGCCGGGCGGGACAGGGTTCTGGGAAGAGGGACAATGAGCAGTTCTTC
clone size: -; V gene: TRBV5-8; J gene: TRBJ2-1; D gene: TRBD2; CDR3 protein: CASSLGLAGGLSYNEQFF; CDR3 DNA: TGTGCCAGCAGCTTGGGACTAGCGGGGGGACTCTCCTACAATGAGCAGTTCTTC
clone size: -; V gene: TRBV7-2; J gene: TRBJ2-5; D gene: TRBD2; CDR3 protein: CASSLLGLAKETQYF; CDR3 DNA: TGTGCCAGCAGCTTACTGGGACTAGCTAAGGAGACCCAGTACTTC
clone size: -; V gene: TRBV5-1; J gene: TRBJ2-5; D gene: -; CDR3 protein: CASSSDSEETQYF; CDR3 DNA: TGCGCCAGCAGCTCTGACTCGGAAGAGACCCAGTACTTC
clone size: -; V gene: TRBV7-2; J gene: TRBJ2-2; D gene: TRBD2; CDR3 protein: CASSLRPGLAAGELFF; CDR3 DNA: TGTGCCAGCAGCTTAAGGCCGGGACTAGCGGCCGGGGAGCTGTTTTTT
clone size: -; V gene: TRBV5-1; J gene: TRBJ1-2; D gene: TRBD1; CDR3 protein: CASSLSGTGGTGYTF; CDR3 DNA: TGCGCCAGCAGCCTATCCGGGACAGGGGGGACCGGCTACACCTTC
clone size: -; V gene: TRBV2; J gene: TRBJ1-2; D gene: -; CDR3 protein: CASSDEDSIDLKTNYGYTF; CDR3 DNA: TGTGCCAGCAGTGATGAGGACAGTATAGATCTAAAAACTAACTATGGCTACACCTTC
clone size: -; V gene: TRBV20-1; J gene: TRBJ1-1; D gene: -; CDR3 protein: CSASGQNTEAFF; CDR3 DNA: TGCAGTGCTAGTGGGCAGAACACTGAAGCTTTCTTT
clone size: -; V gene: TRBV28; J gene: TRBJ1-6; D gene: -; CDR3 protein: CASTGGRSPLHF; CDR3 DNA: TGTGCCAGCACGGGGGGCAGGTCACCCCTCCACTTT
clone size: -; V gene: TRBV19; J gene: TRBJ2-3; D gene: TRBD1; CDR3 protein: CASSTVSGTGRSDTQYF; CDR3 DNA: TGTGCCAGTAGTACGGTTTCGGGGACAGGGCGCTCAGATACGCAGTATTTT
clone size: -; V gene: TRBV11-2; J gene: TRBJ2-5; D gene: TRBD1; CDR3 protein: CASSLVWGVTGEETQYF; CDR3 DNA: TGTGCCAGCAGCTTAGTTTGGGGCGTTACAGGGGAAGAGACCCAGTACTTC
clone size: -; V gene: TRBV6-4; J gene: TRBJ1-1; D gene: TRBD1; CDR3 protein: CADRGGRDHTEAFF; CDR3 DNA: TGTGCCGACAGGGGCGGCAGGGACCACACTGAAGCTTTCTTT
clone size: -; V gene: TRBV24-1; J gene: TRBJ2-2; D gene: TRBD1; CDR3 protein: CATKGTGVTGELFF; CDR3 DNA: TGTGCCACCAAGGGGACAGGGGTTACCGGGGAGCTGTTTTTT
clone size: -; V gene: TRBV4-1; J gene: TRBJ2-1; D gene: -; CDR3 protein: CASSQEHGGATYNEQFF; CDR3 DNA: TGCGCCAGCAGCCAAGAACATGGCGGGGCCACCTACAATGAGCAGTTCTTC
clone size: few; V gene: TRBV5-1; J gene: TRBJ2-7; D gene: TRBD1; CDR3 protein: CASSLTGVEQYF; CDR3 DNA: TGCGCCAGCAGCCTGACAGGGGTCGAGCAGTACTTC
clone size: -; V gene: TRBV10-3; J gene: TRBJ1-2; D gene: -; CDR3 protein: CATTQGEANYGYTF; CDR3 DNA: TGTGCCACCACACAGGGAGAAGCTAACTATGGCTACACCTTC
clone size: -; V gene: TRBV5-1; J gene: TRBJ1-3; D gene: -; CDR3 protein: CASSLEGYFGNTIYF; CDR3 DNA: TGCGCCAGCAGCTTGGAGGGGTACTTCGGAAACACCATATATTTT
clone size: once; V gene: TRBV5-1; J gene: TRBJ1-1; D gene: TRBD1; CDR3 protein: CASSRQGPMNTEAFF; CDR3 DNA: TGCGCCAGCAGCCGACAGGGCCCGATGAACACTGAAGCTTTCTTT
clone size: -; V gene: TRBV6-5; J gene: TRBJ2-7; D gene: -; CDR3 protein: CASSPGFDEQYF; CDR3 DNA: TGTGCCAGCAGTCCCGGTTTCGACGAGCAGTACTTC
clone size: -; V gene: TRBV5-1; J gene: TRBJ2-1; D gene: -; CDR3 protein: CASSLGSGDKGEQFF; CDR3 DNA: TGCGCCAGCAGCTTGGGAAGCGGGGACAAAGGGGAGCAGTTCTTC
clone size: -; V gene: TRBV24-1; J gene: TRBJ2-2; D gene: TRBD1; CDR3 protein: CATSDPDRGYTGELFF; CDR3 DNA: TGTGCCACCAGTGATCCAGACAGGGGATACACCGGGGAGCTGTTTTTT
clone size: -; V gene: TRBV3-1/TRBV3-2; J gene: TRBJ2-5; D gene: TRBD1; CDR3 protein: CASSLEDRGRETQYF; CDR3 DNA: TGTGCCAGCAGCCTGGAGGACAGGGGGCGAGAGACCCAGTACTTC
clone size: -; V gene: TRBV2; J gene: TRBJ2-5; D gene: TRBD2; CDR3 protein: CASRYGGETQYF; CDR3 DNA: TGTGCCAGCAGATACGGGGGGGAGACCCAGTACTTC
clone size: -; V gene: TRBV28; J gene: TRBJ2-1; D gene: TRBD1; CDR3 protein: CASIPGGAGEQFF; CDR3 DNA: TGTGCCAGCATCCCAGGGGGCGCAGGGGAGCAGTTCTTC
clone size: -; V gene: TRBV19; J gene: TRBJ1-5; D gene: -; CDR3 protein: CASSIENQPQHF; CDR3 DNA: TGTGCCAGTAGTATCGAGAATCAGCCCCAGCATTTT
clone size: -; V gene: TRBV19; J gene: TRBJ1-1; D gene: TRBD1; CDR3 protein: CASRGGQMNTEAFF; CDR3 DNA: TGTGCCAGTAGGGGGGGACAGATGAACACTGAAGCTTTCTTT
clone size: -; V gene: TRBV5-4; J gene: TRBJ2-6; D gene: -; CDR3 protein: CASSPAGIGSGANVLTF; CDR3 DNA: TGTGCCAGCAGCCCCGCGGGTATCGGCTCTGGGGCCAACGTCCTGACTTTC
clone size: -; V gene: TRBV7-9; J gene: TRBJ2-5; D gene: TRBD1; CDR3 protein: CASSPWTGGETQYF; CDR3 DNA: TGTGCCAGCAGCCCCTGGACAGGGGGCGAGACCCAGTACTTC
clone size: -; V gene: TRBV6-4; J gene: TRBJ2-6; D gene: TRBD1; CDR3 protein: CASSADRGSSGANVLTF; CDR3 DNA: TGTGCCAGCAGTGCGGACAGGGGCTCCTCTGGGGCCAACGTCCTGACTTTC